These T cell receptor beta chains were read from a single sample in a study of T cell responses to AZD1222 COVID-19 vaccine. Clones were read by immunoSEQ multiplex PCR, and TCRdb kept only the in-frame ones, dropping some. This repertoire shows some 96,000 clones, around 87% found once; its top ten account for 4% to 4.5%. The source was peripheral blood, collected on day 0 of MenACWY control vaccination. The receptor source for this set is an adult in good health. Each CDR3 is given with its conserved first and last residue. The order of the fields is J gene, D gene, V gene, clone size, CDR3 length, CDR3 DNA, CDR3 protein. A D gene is named only where the DNA matches it firmly. The size entry is marked missing in some rows and otherwise reads once, few, many or a size class.

j_gene: TRBJ1-5; d_gene: .; v_gene: TRBV20-1; abundance: .; len: 16; CDR3nt: TGCAGTGCTAGTTTGCCGCTCTCTTATAGCAATCAGCCCCAGCATTTT; CDR3aa: CSASLPLSYSNQPQHF
j_gene: TRBJ1-4; d_gene: .; v_gene: TRBV28; abundance: once; len: 12; CDR3nt: TGTGCCAGCAGTTTGAGACGGGCAAAACTGTTTTTT; CDR3aa: CASSLRRAKLFF
j_gene: TRBJ1-1; d_gene: TRBD1; v_gene: TRBV6-6; abundance: .; len: 15; CDR3nt: TGTGCCAGCAGTTCCATGACAGGGGTGAACACTGAAGCTTTCTTT; CDR3aa: CASSSMTGVNTEAFF
j_gene: TRBJ2-1; d_gene: TRBD2; v_gene: TRBV9; abundance: many; len: 17; CDR3nt: TGTGCCAGCAGCGTGAAACTAGCGGGAAGGGGTAAAAATGAGCAGTTCTTC; CDR3aa: CASSVKLAGRGKNEQFF
j_gene: TRBJ1-2; d_gene: .; v_gene: TRBV5-1; abundance: .; len: 14; CDR3nt: TGCGCCAGCAGCTCCCGGGGAGGGGGCTATGGCTACACCTTC; CDR3aa: CASSSRGGGYGYTF
j_gene: TRBJ2-5; d_gene: .; v_gene: TRBV14; abundance: .; len: 15; CDR3nt: TGTGCCAGCAGCCAATGGTCGGGGGCGCAAGAGACCCAGTACTTC; CDR3aa: CASSQWSGAQETQYF
j_gene: TRBJ1-5; d_gene: TRBD1; v_gene: TRBV10-3; abundance: .; len: 14; CDR3nt: TGTGCCATCAGGGGGACAGGGCAGAACCAGCCCCAGCATTTT; CDR3aa: CAIRGTGQNQPQHF
j_gene: TRBJ2-3; d_gene: TRBD1; v_gene: TRBV30; abundance: .; len: 14; CDR3nt: TGTGCCTGGACGGGACAGAAAAGCACAGATACGCAGTATTTT; CDR3aa: CAWTGQKSTDTQYF
j_gene: TRBJ2-3; d_gene: .; v_gene: TRBV28; abundance: .; len: 15; CDR3nt: TGTGCCAGCAGACCTGGGGATGACGCAGCAGATACGCAGTATTTT; CDR3aa: CASRPGDDAADTQYF
j_gene: TRBJ2-6; d_gene: .; v_gene: TRBV15; abundance: .; len: 16; CDR3nt: TGTGCCACCAGCCCTCGGAGGGTCTCTGGGGCCAACGTCCTGACTTTC; CDR3aa: CATSPRRVSGANVLTF
j_gene: TRBJ2-2; d_gene: .; v_gene: TRBV4-3; abundance: few; len: 13; CDR3nt: TGCGCCAGCAGCCAAACGGGAGTCGGGGAGCTGTTTTTT; CDR3aa: CASSQTGVGELFF
j_gene: TRBJ1-1; d_gene: .; v_gene: TRBV4-3; abundance: .; len: 14; CDR3nt: TGCGCCAGCAGGAAAACAGGGCTGAACACTGAAGCTTTCTTT; CDR3aa: CASRKTGLNTEAFF
j_gene: TRBJ2-1; d_gene: .; v_gene: TRBV5-3; abundance: .; len: 15; CDR3nt: TGTGCCAGAAGCTTGGTGGCGGGACCTTACAATGAGCAGTTCTTC; CDR3aa: CARSLVAGPYNEQFF
j_gene: TRBJ2-7; d_gene: .; v_gene: TRBV3-1/TRBV3-2; abundance: .; len: 13; CDR3nt: TGTGCCAGCAGCCAAGGCGGGGACTACGAGCAGTACTTC; CDR3aa: CASSQGGDYEQYF
j_gene: TRBJ1-2; d_gene: .; v_gene: TRBV30; abundance: .; len: 12; CDR3nt: TGTGCCTGGATTCGGGAATCGGATGGCTACACCTTC; CDR3aa: CAWIRESDGYTF
j_gene: TRBJ2-3; d_gene: TRBD1; v_gene: TRBV7-2; abundance: once; len: 14; CDR3nt: TGTGCCAGCAGCAGCGACAGGGGTGCGGATACGCAGTATTTT; CDR3aa: CASSSDRGADTQYF
j_gene: TRBJ2-1; d_gene: TRBD2; v_gene: TRBV5-1; abundance: .; len: 16; CDR3nt: TGCGCCAGCAATGGGGGAAGCGGGGTCTCCGGGAATGAGCAGTTCTTC; CDR3aa: CASNGGSGVSGNEQFF
j_gene: TRBJ2-7; d_gene: .; v_gene: TRBV11-2; abundance: .; len: 14; CDR3nt: TGTGCCAGCAGCAATCGGCTGGGCCCCTACGAGCAGTACTTC; CDR3aa: CASSNRLGPYEQYF
j_gene: TRBJ1-2; d_gene: .; v_gene: TRBV4-2; abundance: .; len: 15; CDR3nt: TGTGCCAGCAGCCAAGAATGGGGGGTGAACTATGGCTACACCTTC; CDR3aa: CASSQEWGVNYGYTF
j_gene: TRBJ1-2; d_gene: TRBD1; v_gene: TRBV5-1; abundance: .; len: 16; CDR3nt: TGCGCCAGCAGCTCGGGAGGGACAGGGAGCGGCTATGGCTACACCTTC; CDR3aa: CASSSGGTGSGYGYTF
j_gene: TRBJ1-5; d_gene: .; v_gene: TRBV27; abundance: .; len: 14; CDR3nt: TGTGCCAGCAGTTTACGGCAGGGTAATCAGCCCCAGCATTTT; CDR3aa: CASSLRQGNQPQHF
j_gene: TRBJ1-1; d_gene: .; v_gene: TRBV2; abundance: .; len: 14; CDR3nt: TGTGCCAGCAGTGGAGGGGAAAGGCCTCCTGAAGCTTTCTTT; CDR3aa: CASSGGERPPEAFF
j_gene: TRBJ1-4; d_gene: .; v_gene: TRBV28; abundance: .; len: 15; CDR3nt: TGTGCCAGCAGGTGCCAGGGTGGAGAGTGTGAAAAACTGTTTTTT; CDR3aa: CASRCQGGECEKLFF
j_gene: TRBJ2-1; d_gene: TRBD2; v_gene: TRBV5-4; abundance: few; len: 15; CDR3nt: TGTGCCAGCAGCTTGCTTGGCGGGGGGGTAGATGAGCAGTTCTTC; CDR3aa: CASSLLGGGVDEQFF
j_gene: TRBJ1-1; d_gene: .; v_gene: TRBV5-1; abundance: .; len: 14; CDR3nt: TGCGCCAGCAGCGAGGACAGCATGAACACTGAAGCTTTCTTT; CDR3aa: CASSEDSMNTEAFF
j_gene: TRBJ1-6; d_gene: TRBD1; v_gene: TRBV6-5; abundance: once; len: 14; CDR3nt: TGTGCCAGCAGGGGACAGGGAGATAATTCACCCCTCCACTTT; CDR3aa: CASRGQGDNSPLHF
j_gene: TRBJ1-6; d_gene: .; v_gene: TRBV7-9; abundance: .; len: 13; CDR3nt: TGTGCCAGCAGCGCCGAGACCTATTCACCCCTCCACTTT; CDR3aa: CASSAETYSPLHF
j_gene: TRBJ1-2; d_gene: .; v_gene: TRBV9; abundance: .; len: 14; CDR3nt: TGTGCCAGCAGGGAGACGCAAGGGCTCTATGGCTACACCTTC; CDR3aa: CASRETQGLYGYTF
j_gene: TRBJ1-2; d_gene: .; v_gene: TRBV28; abundance: .; len: 13; CDR3nt: TGTGCCAGCAGGCCCGATAGGGGCTATGGCTACACCTTC; CDR3aa: CASRPDRGYGYTF
j_gene: TRBJ1-5; d_gene: .; v_gene: TRBV10-3; abundance: once; len: 17; CDR3nt: TGTGCCATCAGTGAGTCCTTGACCGCGGGGGACGGTCAGCCCCAGCATTTT; CDR3aa: CAISESLTAGDGQPQHF